This T cell receptor (beta chain) was identified in a study of T and B cells in COVID-19 patients. Study-wide background: Blood was sampled from COVID-19 patients who were either actively infected or recovered. Of 20 active-infection patients, approximately twelve were critically ill with mechanical ventilation or extracorporeal membrane oxygenation. Of about 20 active-infection patients, 15 to 18 carried comorbidities linked to unfavorable COVID-19 outcome.

Points on this clonotype: Its antigen is not known.

TRB was amplified from about 250-500 ng of blood genomic DNA. Notes on the study in general: CD4+, regulatory T cell, CD8+ and sorted SARS-CoV-2-responsive or tetramer+ T cells were not yet sequenced.

Multiplex PCR with BIOMED2 TRB-A/B primer pools amplified TRB rearrangements. TCRdb ran MiXCR on the multiplex PCR reads and lists one entry per CDR3 protein. The data contain more than 20,000 distinct CDR3 sequences, around a third of them singletons. Sequencing was carried out using blood. The TCR sequence derives from a human donor who had recovered from COVID-19.

The CDR3 spells CASSLAHGTGGYGYTF. Here the CDR3 DNA reads TGTGCCAGCAGCTTAGCGCATGGGACAGGGGGGTATGGCTACACCTTC. The chain links TRBV7-2 to TRBJ1-2, with 11 nucleotides matching TRBD1. Germline CDR1 reads SGHTA; CDR2 reads FQGNSA. V lost 0 bases to trimming and J lost 5 bases; unmatched junction nucleotides: 5. CDR3 length: 16 amino acids.